Listed below are T cell receptor beta chains from one sample, sequenced in a study of cytomegalovirus exposure and HLA in healthy donors. Using immunoSEQ multiplex PCR, the repertoire was profiled, and TCRdb retains in-frame clones only, with some absent. The table records about 150,000 clones, 77% of them present only once. Input material: PBMCs. The receptor source for this set is a male donor in good health and CMV-seronegative. CDR3s include the opening cysteine and the closing phenylalanine or tryptophan. A D gene is named only where the DNA matches it firmly.

CDR3 length: 15
D gene: TRBD1
V gene: TRBV9
J gene: TRBJ1-2
CDR3 protein: CASSVNGQANYGYTF

CDR3 length: 14
D gene: -
V gene: TRBV6-6
J gene: TRBJ1-2
CDR3 protein: CASSTLGGPYGYTF

CDR3 length: 13
D gene: TRBD1
V gene: TRBV19
J gene: TRBJ2-7
CDR3 protein: CASRSGQGYEQYF

CDR3 length: 15
D gene: -
V gene: TRBV7-8
J gene: TRBJ2-7
CDR3 protein: CASSLVGGMGYEQYF

CDR3 length: 15
D gene: -
V gene: TRBV4-2
J gene: TRBJ2-2
CDR3 protein: CASSQAEDPTGELFF

CDR3 length: 15
D gene: TRBD2
V gene: TRBV18
J gene: TRBJ2-5
CDR3 protein: CASSPRRREGETQYF

CDR3 length: 15
D gene: -
V gene: TRBV12-5
J gene: TRBJ1-5
CDR3 protein: CASGLAETLYQPQHF

CDR3 length: 14
D gene: -
V gene: TRBV19
J gene: TRBJ2-7
CDR3 protein: CASSIDANSYEQYF

CDR3 length: 14
D gene: TRBD2
V gene: TRBV5-1
J gene: TRBJ2-1
CDR3 protein: CASSLGLAALWKFF

CDR3 length: 18
D gene: -
V gene: TRBV4-1
J gene: TRBJ1-6
CDR3 protein: CASSPRTLTGLGNSPLHF

CDR3 length: 14
D gene: -
V gene: TRBV6-5
J gene: TRBJ2-5
CDR3 protein: CASKSTGGGGTQYF

CDR3 length: 17
D gene: -
V gene: TRBV18
J gene: TRBJ1-1
CDR3 protein: CASSPVVGQPLNTEAFF

CDR3 length: 14
D gene: -
V gene: TRBV11-1
J gene: TRBJ2-7
CDR3 protein: CASSFLEGSYEQYF

CDR3 length: 12
D gene: -
V gene: TRBV18
J gene: TRBJ2-3
CDR3 protein: CASSSVTDTQYF

CDR3 length: 16
D gene: TRBD1
V gene: TRBV10-3
J gene: TRBJ1-1
CDR3 protein: CAISESRDRVNTEAFF

CDR3 length: 14
D gene: -
V gene: TRBV18
J gene: TRBJ1-1
CDR3 protein: CASSPQRGGTEAFF

CDR3 length: 14
D gene: -
V gene: TRBV5-1
J gene: TRBJ1-5
CDR3 protein: CASSWGQGDQPQHF

CDR3 length: 17
D gene: TRBD2
V gene: TRBV4-2
J gene: -
CDR3 protein: CASSQSGTSGTSYEQYF

CDR3 length: 13
D gene: TRBD2
V gene: TRBV2
J gene: TRBJ2-1
CDR3 protein: CASIGGGYNEQFF

CDR3 length: 14
D gene: -
V gene: TRBV5-8
J gene: TRBJ2-1
CDR3 protein: CASSPDSTYNEQFF

CDR3 length: 14
D gene: TRBD1
V gene: TRBV7-9
J gene: TRBJ1-5
CDR3 protein: CASSFETGGQPQHF

CDR3 length: 15
D gene: TRBD1
V gene: TRBV5-5
J gene: TRBJ2-7
CDR3 protein: CASSFTRTGVYEQYF

CDR3 length: 14
D gene: TRBD1
V gene: TRBV18
J gene: TRBJ2-3
CDR3 protein: CASSYGQGADTQYF

CDR3 length: 15
D gene: -
V gene: TRBV7-8
J gene: TRBJ1-1
CDR3 protein: CASSLQGKMNTEAFF

CDR3 length: 16
D gene: TRBD2
V gene: TRBV7-2
J gene: TRBJ2-3
CDR3 protein: CASSAPGSGGTDTQYF

CDR3 length: 13
D gene: -
V gene: TRBV9
J gene: TRBJ2-5
CDR3 protein: CASSVTGQETQYF

CDR3 length: 14
D gene: -
V gene: TRBV6-5
J gene: TRBJ1-1
CDR3 protein: CASSTLYRDAEAFF

CDR3 length: 16
D gene: -
V gene: TRBV5-1
J gene: TRBJ1-2
CDR3 protein: CASSFGRLLRDYGYTF